This TCR beta chain was found in a study of synovial regulatory T cells in juvenile arthritis. Study results and limitations: Synovial Treg CDR3 sequences overlapped more with iaTregs than other circulating Tregs. Blood Treg cells that were inflammation-associated showed lower TCR diversity than other blood Treg cells. Synovial Teff and blood CPL repertoires partially overlapped with iaTreg TCR repertoires, which were largely patient-private.

These iaTreg cells were HLA-DR+ Tregs. To note about this clone: No antigen is known for it.

Assay: immunoSEQ multiplex PCR; the TCRdb copy retains only in-frame clones and omits some. The sample has 9,500 to 10,000 clones. Germline CDR1 and CDR2: SGHDN and FVKESK. The CDR3 runs 14 residues. Only the protein sequence is given. Sequenced input: Treg cells from blood. Subset noted: HLA-DR+ inflammation-associated blood Treg cells. V is TRBV14 and J is TRBJ2-3. The clonotype originates from a donor younger than 30 with juvenile idiopathic arthritis. CDR3 protein: CASSEYRGPDTQYF.